These T cell receptor beta chains were read from a single sample in a study of CXCR3-negative and CXCR3-positive naive CD8 T cells. TCRdb re-called the 5' RACE reads and catalogs CDR3 proteins one per entry, DNA excluded. Its clone listing holds about 89,000 distinct CDR3 sequences. Material: naive CXCR3+ CD8+ T cells from blood. The receptors stem from a human donor in good health. Some clones in this sample may be carry-over from other donors' samples. Both conserved end residues are part of each CDR3.

cdr3_aa	v_call	j_call
CASSPRTSGGNNEQFF	TRBV7-6	TRBJ2-1
CASSYPSGSNTYEQYF	TRBV6-2/TRBV6-3	TRBJ2-7
CASSLRDNQPQHF	TRBV7-6	TRBJ1-5
CASIRGETQYF	TRBV6-5	TRBJ2-5
CASTSTQGLNEQFF	TRBV6-2/TRBV6-3	TRBJ2-1
CSVERGQGNEQFF	TRBV29-1	TRBJ2-1
CASSLGLEQFF	TRBV5-4	TRBJ2-1
CASSPYLSSYEQYF	TRBV28	TRBJ2-7
CASSFQNPGLGGGELFF	TRBV12-3/TRBV12-4	TRBJ2-2
CASSLKVGENTEAFF	TRBV7-9	TRBJ1-1
CASSPAHAAYEQYF	TRBV28	TRBJ2-7
CSAKNRAPDRETWAEAFF	TRBV20-1	TRBJ1-1
CASSQERESSPLHF	TRBV4-3	TRBJ1-6
CASSYDRENLEQYF	TRBV7-9	TRBJ2-7
CASSLTDPSGGWYEQYF	TRBV27	TRBJ2-7
CSVVGTGGEDEQFF	TRBV29-1	TRBJ2-1
CASNGGSGSYEQYF	TRBV28	TRBJ2-7
CASSPPESPRFYEQYF	TRBV7-9	TRBJ2-7
CASSPVLWGQNYGYTF	TRBV28	TRBJ1-2
CASTRDRTDTQYF	TRBV12-3/TRBV12-4	TRBJ2-3
CAISDSKITYEQYF	TRBV10-3	TRBJ2-7
CASSFPLQETQYF	TRBV28	TRBJ2-5
CATSDGETQYF	TRBV24-1	TRBJ2-5
CASSLAGANQPQHF	TRBV7-9	TRBJ1-5
CATSRGIITANTGELFF	TRBV15	TRBJ2-2
CASGLAGGPYEQYF	TRBV28	TRBJ2-7
CASSSKDSSYEQYF	TRBV4-1	TRBJ2-7
CASKKGTEAFF	TRBV6-5	TRBJ1-1
CAWSSRPLANTEAFF	TRBV30	TRBJ1-1
CSVEGTSGGRGETQYF	TRBV29-1	TRBJ2-5
CSVEGASGGFSETQYF	TRBV29-1	TRBJ2-5
CASSLEASGRYEQFF	TRBV7-6	TRBJ2-1
CASSLAGGPGDTQYF	TRBV12-3/TRBV12-4	TRBJ2-3
CASSPWEHLLENSPLHF	TRBV13	TRBJ1-6
CASSLPGGDTQYF	TRBV5-1	TRBJ2-3